Listed here are 6 T cell receptor beta chains from one sample, sequenced in a study of blood T cell repertoires in COVID-19. The assay was immunoSEQ multiplex PCR, and TCRdb's table has in-frame clones only and misses some. The sample includes roughly 230,000 clones, under 90% of them seen just once. The sequenced sample consisted of PBMCs or T cells enriched from blood (not recorded which). Receptors were obtained from a woman aged 55-69 years who had recovered from COVID-19.

V usage is TRBV3-1 (or the pseudogene TRBV3-2) and J usage is TRBJ1-2; D not certain. This CDR3 comprises 14 residues. CDR1 LGHDT and CDR2 YNNKEL come from the germline V gene (reference sequence). Trimming stripped 1 base from V and 2 bases from J, with 8 bases between. CDR3 nucleotide sequence: TGTGCCAGCAGCCAAGTGCTGACAAACTATGGCTACACCTTC. Translation: CASSQVLTNYGYTF.

The V and J genes are TRBV7-9 and TRBJ1-1; no clear D. CDR3 size: 12 residues. Germline V lookup: CDR1 SEHNR, CDR2 FQNEAQ (reference sequence). Trimming took off 5 bases at V and 4 bases at J, with 8 bases between the two ends. This chain's CDR3 is CASSPVLTEAFF. The CDR3, as DNA: TGTGCCAGCAGCCCGGTTCTCACTGAAGCTTTCTTT.

This clone was seen a few times. This chain links TRBV27 with TRBJ2-7, with D unresolved. The germline gives CDR1 MNHEY, CDR2 SMNVEV (reference sequence). CDR3 length equals 14 residues. The ends were cut back, 4 bases at V and 0 bases at J, with 10 bases in the middle. The chain's CDR3 is CASSSQTFSYEQYF. CDR3 coding DNA: TGTGCCAGCAGTTCCCAGACATTCTCCTACGAGCAGTACTTC.

The gene calls are TRBV7-8 and TRBJ1-1; D not resolved. Trimming removed 5 bases at V and 4 bases at J, with 8 bases between. Per germline, CDR1 SGHVS and CDR2 FQNEAQ. The CDR3 is 12 residues long. Here the CDR3 DNA reads TGTGCCAGCAGCCGCGGTGGCACTGAAGCTTTCTTT. As protein: CASSRGGTEAFF.

The chain is built from TRBV15 and TRBJ2-5; a weak D match, TRBD1 (5 bases). Deletions cut 0 bases from V and 1 base from J, with 6 bases between. The germline V gene encodes CDR1 LNHNV and CDR2 YYDKDF (reference sequence). The CDR3 loop spans 14 amino acids. In DNA form, the CDR3 reads TGTGCCACCAGCAGAGAAGGGGCCCAAGAGACCCAGTACTTC. Protein sequence: CATSREGAQETQYF.

This clone was seen only once. The sample contains more than one DNA sequence encoding this CDR3. The chain carries TRBV5-1 and TRBJ2-1, with 9 bases that match TRBD2. The V segment lost 4 bases and the J segment 1 base; nucleotides outside the gene matches: 3. Germline V gene lookup returns CDR1 SGHRS and CDR2 YFSETQ. CDR3 size: 15 residues. The CDR3 protein is CASSNSGSSYNEQFF. CDR3 nucleotides: TGCGCCAGCAGCAATAGCGGGAGTTCCTACAATGAGCAGTTCTTC.